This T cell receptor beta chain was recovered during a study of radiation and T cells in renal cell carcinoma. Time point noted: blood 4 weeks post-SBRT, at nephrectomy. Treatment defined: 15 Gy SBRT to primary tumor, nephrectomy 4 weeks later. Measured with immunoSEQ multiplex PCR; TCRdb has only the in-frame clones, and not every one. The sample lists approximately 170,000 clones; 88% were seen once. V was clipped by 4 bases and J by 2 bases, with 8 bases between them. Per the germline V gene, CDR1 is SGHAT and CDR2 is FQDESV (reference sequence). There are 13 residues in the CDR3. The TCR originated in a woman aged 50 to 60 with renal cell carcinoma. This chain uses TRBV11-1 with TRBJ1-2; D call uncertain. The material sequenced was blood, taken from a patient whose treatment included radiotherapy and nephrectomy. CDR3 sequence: CASSSWVNYGYTF. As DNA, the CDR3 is TGTGCCAGCAGCTCATGGGTAAACTATGGCTACACCTTC.